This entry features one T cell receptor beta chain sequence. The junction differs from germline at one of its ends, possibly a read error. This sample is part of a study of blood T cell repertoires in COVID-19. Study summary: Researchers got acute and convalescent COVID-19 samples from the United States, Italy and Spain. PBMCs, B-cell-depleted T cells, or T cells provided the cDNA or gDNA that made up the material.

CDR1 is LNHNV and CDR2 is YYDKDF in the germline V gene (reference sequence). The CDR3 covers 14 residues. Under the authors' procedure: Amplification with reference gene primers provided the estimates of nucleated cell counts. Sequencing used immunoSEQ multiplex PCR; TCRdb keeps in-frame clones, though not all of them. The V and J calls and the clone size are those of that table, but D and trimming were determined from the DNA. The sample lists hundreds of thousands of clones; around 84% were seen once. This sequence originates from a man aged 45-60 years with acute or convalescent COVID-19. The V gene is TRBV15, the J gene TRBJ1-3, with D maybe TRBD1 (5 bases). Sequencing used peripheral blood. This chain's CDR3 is CATSGDRSGNTIYF. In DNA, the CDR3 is TGTGCCACCAGCGGAGACAGATCTGGAAACACCATATATTTT.